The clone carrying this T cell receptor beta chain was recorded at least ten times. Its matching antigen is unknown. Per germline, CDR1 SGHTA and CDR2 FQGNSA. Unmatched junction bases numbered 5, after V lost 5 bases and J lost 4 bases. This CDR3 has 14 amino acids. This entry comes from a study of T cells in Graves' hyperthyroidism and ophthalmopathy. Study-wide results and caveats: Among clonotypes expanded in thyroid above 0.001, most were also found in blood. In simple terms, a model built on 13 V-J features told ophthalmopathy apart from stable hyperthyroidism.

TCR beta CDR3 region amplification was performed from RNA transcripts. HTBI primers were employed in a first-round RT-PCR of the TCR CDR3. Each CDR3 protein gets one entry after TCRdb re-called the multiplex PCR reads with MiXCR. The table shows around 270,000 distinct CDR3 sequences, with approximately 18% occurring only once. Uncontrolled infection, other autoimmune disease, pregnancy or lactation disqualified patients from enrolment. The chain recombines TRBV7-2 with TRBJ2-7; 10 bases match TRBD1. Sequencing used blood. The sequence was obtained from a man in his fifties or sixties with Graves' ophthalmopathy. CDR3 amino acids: CASSRDRGGYEQYF. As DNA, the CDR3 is TGTGCCAGCAGCCGGGACAGGGGAGGATACGAGCAGTACTTC. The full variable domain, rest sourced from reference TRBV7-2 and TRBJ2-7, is GAGVSQSPSNKVTEKGKDVELRCDPISGHTALYWYRQSLGQGLEFLIYFQGNSAPDKSGLPSDRFSAERTGGSVSTLTIQRTQQEDSAVYLCASSRDRGGYEQYFGPGTRLTVT.